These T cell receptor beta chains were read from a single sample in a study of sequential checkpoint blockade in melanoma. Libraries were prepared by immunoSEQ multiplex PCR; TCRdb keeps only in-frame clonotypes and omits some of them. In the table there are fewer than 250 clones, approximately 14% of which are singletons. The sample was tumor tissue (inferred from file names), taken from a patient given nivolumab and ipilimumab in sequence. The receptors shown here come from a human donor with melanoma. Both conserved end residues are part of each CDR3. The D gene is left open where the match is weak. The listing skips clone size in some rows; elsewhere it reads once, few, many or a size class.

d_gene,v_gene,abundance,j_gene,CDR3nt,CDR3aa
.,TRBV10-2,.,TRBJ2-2,TGCGCCAGCAGTGACAGGGACACCGGGGAGCTGTTTTTT,CASSDRDTGELFF
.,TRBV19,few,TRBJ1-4,TGTGCCAGTAGTCCCTGGACCGAGGAAAAACTGTTTTTT,CASSPWTEEKLFF
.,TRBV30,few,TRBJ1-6,TGTGCCTGGGCCCAGGGCCATAATTCACCCCTCCACTTT,CAWAQGHNSPLHF
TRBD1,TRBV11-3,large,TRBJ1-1,TGTGCCAGCAGCTACTCACTCGACAGGGGTAACACTGAAGCTTTCTTT,CASSYSLDRGNTEAFF
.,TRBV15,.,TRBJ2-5,TGTGCCACCAGCAGATACCGGACAAACCAAGAGACCCAGTACTTC,CATSRYRTNQETQYF
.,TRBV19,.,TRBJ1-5,TGTGCCAGTAGGCCGGGCTCCGGGCTCAATCAGCCCCAGCATTTT,CASRPGSGLNQPQHF
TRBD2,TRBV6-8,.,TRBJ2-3,TGTGCCAGCACTAGCGGGGACACAGATACGCAGTATTTT,CASTSGDTDTQYF
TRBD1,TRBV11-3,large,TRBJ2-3,TGTGCCAGCAGCCTCGGGACAGGAATCTCAGATACGCAGTATTTT,CASSLGTGISDTQYF
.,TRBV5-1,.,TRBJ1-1,TGCGCCAGCAGCTTGGCCCGAATGAACACTGAAGCTTTCTTT,CASSLARMNTEAFF
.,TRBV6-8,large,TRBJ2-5,TGTGCCAGCAGTTACTCGAGGGCAGCCCGGGAGACCCAGTACTTC,CASSYSRAARETQYF
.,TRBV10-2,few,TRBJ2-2,TGCGCCCTGACACCCTACACCGGGGAGCTGTTTTTT,CALTPYTGELFF
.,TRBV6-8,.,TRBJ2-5,TGTGCCAGCCTTGAGGCGGATAAAGAGACCCAGTACTTC,CASLEADKETQYF
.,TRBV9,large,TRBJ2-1,TGTGCCAGCAGCACAAACGGGGCATACAATGAGCAGTTCTTC,CASSTNGAYNEQFF
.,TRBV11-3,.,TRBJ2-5,TGTGCCAGCAGGGATGCAGGGGTTAGAGAGACCCAGTACTTC,CASRDAGVRETQYF
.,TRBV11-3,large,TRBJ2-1,TGTGCCAGCAGCCTCACTAGCAGCTACAATGAGCAGTTCTTC,CASSLTSSYNEQFF
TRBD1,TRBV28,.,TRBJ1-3,TGTGCCAGCAGTTCCACTGGACAGGGCACCGGAAACACCATATATTTT,CASSSTGQGTGNTIYF
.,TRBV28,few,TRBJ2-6,TGTGCCAGCAGTTTAGCAGGGGCCGTTTCTGGGGCCAACGTCCTGACTTTC,CASSLAGAVSGANVLTF
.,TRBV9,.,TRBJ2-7,TGTGCCAGCAGCCCCGGCGGAGACGAGCAGTACTTC,CASSPGGDEQYF
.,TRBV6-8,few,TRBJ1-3,TGTGCCAGCAATCAGAGGGGGGCTAGCTCTGGAAACACCATATATTTT,CASNQRGASSGNTIYF
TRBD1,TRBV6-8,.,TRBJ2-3,TGTGCCAGCAGTGTGGGGACAGGACTAATCACAGATACGCAGTATTTT,CASSVGTGLITDTQYF
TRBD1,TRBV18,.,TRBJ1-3,TGTGCCAGCTCACCTCAATGGACAGGGAGGGGAAACACCATATATTTT,CASSPQWTGRGNTIYF
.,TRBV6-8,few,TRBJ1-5,TGTGCCACTACAGAATTCAATCAGCCCCAGCATTTT,CATTEFNQPQHF
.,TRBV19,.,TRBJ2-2,TGTGCCAGTAGTATCCCCCAGGGAGGGGAGCTGTTTTTT,CASSIPQGGELFF
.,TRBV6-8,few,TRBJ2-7,TGTGCCAGCAGCCCCCGGGGCGGGGGCATTTACGAGCAGTACTTC,CASSPRGGGIYEQYF
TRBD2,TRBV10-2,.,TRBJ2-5,TGCGCCAGCAGTGTCCCAGGACTAGCGGGAGGGCCGACGGAAGAGACCCAGTACTTC,CASSVPGLAGGPTEETQYF